This T cell receptor (beta chain) comes out of a study of T cells in Graves' hyperthyroidism and ophthalmopathy. TCR beta CDR3 region amplification was performed from RNA transcripts. RT-PCR in the first round (using the HTBI primer set) targeted the TCR CDR3. TCRdb reprocessed the multiplex PCR reads via MiXCR and lists one record per CDR3 protein. This sample has about 260,000 distinct CDR3 sequences, with approximately 21% found just once. This clonotype was found a few times. Sample: blood. The sequence came from a man aged 25-45 years with Graves' ophthalmopathy.

The CDR3 protein is CASSRDRVGTGELFF. DNA for the CDR3: TGTGCCAGCAGCAGAGACAGGGTTGGGACCGGGGAGCTGTTTTTT. The rearrangement links TRBV5-4 to TRBJ2-2; TRBD1 matches at 7 bases. Per the germline V gene, CDR1 is SGHNT and CDR2 is YYREEE (reference sequence). With 4 bases clipped from V and 5 bases from J, the junction kept 8 bases outside the gene matches. The CDR3 runs 15 residues.